Below, 19 T cell receptor beta chains from the same sample are listed, as sequenced in a study of cytomegalovirus exposure and HLA in healthy donors. PCR amplification relied on 60 Vbeta primers (plus 13 Jbeta primers). Libraries were prepared by immunoSEQ multiplex PCR; TCRdb keeps only in-frame clonotypes and omits some of them. The top ten hold roughly 1% of the sample, which has approximately 160,000 clones, around 78% seen once. The sample comprised PBMCs. All receptors derive from a woman between 40 and 55 years old in good health and CMV-seronegative.

The J gene is TRBJ2-3, the V gene TRBV5-1; 8 bases are a match to TRBD2. This CDR3 is 15 amino acids long. From germline, CDR1 is SGHRS and CDR2 YFSETQ. V was pared by 8 bases and J by 12 bases, with 20 bases of the junction left unmatched. CDR3 loop: CASSSRGAGAPRQYF. The CDR3 region has the DNA TGCGCCAGTTCCAGTAGGGGAGCGGGAGCGCCTCGCCAGTATTTT.

V gene TRBV5-1 combines with J gene TRBJ1-4; D is perhaps TRBD1 (6 bases). The CDR3 runs 16 residues. With 0 bases removed from V and 0 bases from J, the gap between germline ends came to 9 bases. CDR1 and CDR2 (germline): SGHRS, YFSETQ. The CDR3 region has the DNA TGCGCCAGCAGCTTGGGACAGGACTCAACTAATGAAAAACTGTTTTTT. Translation gives CASSLGQDSTNEKLFF.

This chain connects TRBV27 to TRBJ2-5, with D possibly TRBD2 on 7 matching bases. Germline V gives CDR1 MNHEY, CDR2 SMNVEV (reference sequence). The CDR3 totals 14 residues. Trimming removed 6 bases from V and 2 bases from J, with 13 bases in between. CDR3 coding DNA: TGTGCCAGCAGCGGGGGGCGTCTACAAGAGACCCAGTACTTC. Amino acid sequence: CASSGGRLQETQYF.

The genes are TRBV7-9 and TRBJ1-1; no clear D. Germline CDR1 is SEHNR and CDR2 is FQNEAQ (reference sequence). V was shortened by 5 bases and J by 4 bases, with 11 bases between the two germline ends. The CDR3 has 13 residues. The CDR3 reads CASSGEPGTEAFF. The CDR3, as DNA: TGTGCCAGCAGCGGGGAGCCGGGCACTGAAGCTTTCTTT.

This clone was detected a few times. The genes are TRBV29-1 and TRBJ2-5, with D maybe TRBD2 (6 bases). V lost 7 bases, J lost 4 bases, and 10 bases lay in between. The germline CDR1 and CDR2 sequences are SQVTM and ANQGSEA. CDR3 length: 11 residues. Written as DNA, the CDR3 is TGCAGCGCCATCGGGGGAGAGACCCAGTACTTC. Protein product: CSAIGGETQYF. Using reference TRBV29-1 and TRBJ2-5 for the parts outside the CDR3, the full variable domain is SAVISQKPSRDICQRGTSLTIQCQVDSQVTMMFWYRQQPGQSLTLIATANQGSEATYESGFVIDKFPISRPNLTFSTLTVSNMSPEDSSIYLCSAIGGETQYFGPGTRLLVL.

J is TRBJ1-2 and V is TRBV18, with TRBD1 matching over 8 bases. The ends lost 3 bases at V and 6 bases at J; junction bases unmatched: 3. The CDR3 is made up of 13 amino acids. In germline, CDR1 is KGHSH, CDR2 LQKENI. The DNA of the CDR3 is TGTGCCAGCTCACCGGACAGGGAGCATGGCTACACCTTC. Translated, it gives CASSPDREHGYTF.

This sequence joins TRBV6-1 and TRBJ2-3, with 8 bases identical to TRBD1. After removal of 3 bases from V and 2 bases from J, the junction contained 7 bases not matched to a gene. Per germline, CDR1 MNHNS and CDR2 SASEGT. The CDR3 consists of 16 residues. Here the CDR3 DNA reads TGTGCCAGCAGTGATTTGACAGGGGATCCCACAGATACGCAGTATTTT. It is translated as CASSDLTGDPTDTQYF.

The chain has TRBV9 and TRBJ1-2, with D unresolved. Looked up from germline, CDR1 is SGDLS and CDR2 is YYNGEE. The CDR3 contains 12 residues. V lost 4 bases and J 8 bases, leaving 12 bases between the germline ends. The DNA of the CDR3 is TGTGCCAGCAGCCCACCCTCTAAAGGCTACACCTTC. This codes for CASSPPSKGYTF.

About this clone itself: One end of the junction varies from germline; a read error may be responsible. The chain combines TRBV9 with TRBJ1-2, with 7 bases lining up with TRBD1. The CDR3 contains 15 residues. CDR1 and CDR2 from the germline V gene are SGDLS and YYNGEE. Here the CDR3 DNA reads TGTGCCAGCGGCGTCGAACCGGGACAGCTCTATGGCTACACCTTC. Residues: CASGVEPGQLYGYTF. The whole variable domain, remainder taken from reference TRBV9 and TRBJ1-2, is DSGVTQTPKHLITATGQRVTLRCSPRSGDLSVYWYQQSLDQGLQFLIQYYNGEERAKGNILERFSAQQFPDLHSELNLSSLELGDSALYFCASGVEPGQLYGYTFGSGTRLTVV.

The rearrangement links TRBV6-1 to TRBJ2-3, with D maybe TRBD2 (6 bases). The CDR3 contains 13 residues. Trimming removed 8 bases at V and 1 base at J, with 10 bases between. Germline V gene sequence: CDR1 MNHNS, CDR2 SASEGT. The CDR3 region is CASHKRGTDTQYF. CDR3 in DNA: TGTGCCAGCCATAAGCGGGGCACAGATACGCAGTATTTT.

The chain links TRBV7-6 to TRBJ2-1, with D tentatively TRBD2 (5 bases). Trimming shortened V by 4 bases and J by 2 bases, and 12 bases separated the two germline ends. This CDR3 region has 15 residues. Germline CDR1 SGHVS, CDR2 FNYEAQ. DNA for the CDR3: TGTGCCAGCAGCTCCGGAGTCGGGGCCTACAATGAGCAGTTCTTC. Protein product: CASSSGVGAYNEQFF.

The rearrangement uses TRBV5-6 and TRBJ2-6, with D uncertain. This CDR3 comprises 14 residues. V lost 7 bases to trimming and J lost 0 bases, with 8 bases between them. Germline-derived CDR1 and CDR2 are SGHDT and YYEEEE. CDR3 loop: CASGQISGANVLTF. DNA of the CDR3: TGTGCCAGCGGCCAGATCTCTGGGGCCAACGTCCTGACTTTC.

The chain carries TRBV6-1 and TRBJ1-2, with D possibly matching TRBD1 (6 bases). Germline V gene sequence: CDR1 MNHNS, CDR2 SASEGT. The CDR3 sequence is 13 residues long. V lost 6 bases and J lost 8, with 16 bases in between. CDR3 in DNA: TGTGCCAGCAGCACCGGGGGGCCTGGAGGCTACACCTTC. This gives the protein CASSTGGPGGYTF.

The chain carries TRBV7-3 and TRBJ2-2; 8 positions match TRBD2. The CDR3 sequence is 16 residues long. Germline V gene lookup returns CDR1 SGHTA and CDR2 FQGTGA. After removal of 2 bases from V and 4 bases from J, the junction contained 6 bases not matched to a gene. The CDR3 DNA reads TGTGCCAGCAGCTTAGGGGGACTAGGCGGCACCGGGGAGCTGTTTTTT. Protein sequence: CASSLGGLGGTGELFF.

This clone occurred once. The chain carries TRBV4-2 and TRBJ1-5, with 7 bases fitting TRBD1. Germline trimming cut 1 base from V and 2 bases from J; bases unmatched to any gene: 5. This CDR3 contains 16 residues. The germline gives CDR1 LGHNA, CDR2 YNFKEQ. The CDR3 protein is CASSQGLGTGNQPQHF. In DNA, the CDR3 is TGTGCCAGCAGCCAAGGACTGGGGACAGGCAATCAGCCCCAGCATTTT.

The chain recombines TRBV18 with TRBJ1-1, with TRBD1 matching over 9 bases. This CDR3 has 16 amino acids. The junction had 8 bases not matched to a gene; V was cut back by 3 bases and J by 3 bases. Germline loops: CDR1 KGHSH, CDR2 LQKENI. In DNA form, the CDR3 reads TGTGCCAGCTCACCCCTGGGACAGGGAATATACACTGAAGCTTTCTTT. Its protein product is CASSPLGQGIYTEAFF.

The chain is built from TRBV4-1 and TRBJ2-7; 7 bases line up with TRBD2. Losses at the gene ends were 0 bases for V and 5 bases for J; bases not matched to a gene: 10. Germline V gene data show CDR1 as MGHRA and CDR2 as YSYEKL. This CDR3 is 16 amino acids long. As DNA, the CDR3 is TGCGCCAGCAGCCAAGATTCGCGGGAGCCCCCCCACGAGCAGTACTTC. It translates to CASSQDSREPPHEQYF.

Worth noting for this clone: Compared with germline, one end of the junction differs, possibly owing to a read error. The V gene is TRBV6-1, the J gene TRBJ1-2; a weak D match, TRBD1 (6 bases). There are 16 residues in the CDR3. The germline CDR1 and CDR2 sequences are MNHNS and SASEGT. DNA of the CDR3: TGTGCCAGCAGAGAAGGGTATAGGGGCAGGGGAAGTGGCTACACCTTC. Amino acids: CASREGYRGRGSGYTF.

This clone was observed a handful of times. DNA of the CDR3: TGTGCCAGCAGCGTTCGAGAGGACACTGAAGCTTTCTTT. Translation gives CASSVREDTEAFF. The chain joins TRBV9 to TRBJ1-1; D gene uncertain. The V gene lost 2 bases and the J gene lost 3 bases, with 8 bases spanning the gap. Germline loops: CDR1 SGDLS, CDR2 YYNGEE. The CDR3 is 13 amino acids.